Shown below are 25 T cell receptor beta chains from a single sample sequenced in a study of tumor-infiltrating lymphocytes in primary liver carcinoma. Co-extraction yielded RNA and DNA from roughly 21-30 mg of unsorted bulk tissue. Reverse transcription of around 0.45 ug total RNA with a constant-region primer produced TCR beta cDNA. Three nested multiplex PCR rounds, a slightly modified ARM-PCR method, built the TCR beta libraries. The two initial PCR rounds, roughly 9 cycles each, used TRBV1-TRBV30 forward and C-beta reverse primers. TCRdb ran MiXCR on the multiplex PCR reads and lists one entry per CDR3 protein. The sample has some 50,000 distinct CDR3 sequences, 70% to 85% seen once. The material sequenced was liver tumor tissue from sampling region 5. As for subset: tumor region T5, tumor centre. These receptors originate from a man aged 40-49 years with primary liver carcinoma and hepatitis B virus infection.

Comments on this clonotype: Just one base apart from a much larger clone, this may be a read error. No conserved phenylalanine or tryptophan ends this CDR3, so it is likely a read error. The rearrangement uses TRBV28 and TRBJ2-3, with D unresolved. Germline lookup yields CDR1 MDHEN and CDR2 SYDVKM. The CDR3 spans 13 residues. The DNA for the CDR3 is TGTGCCGGCAGTACAACTAGCACAGATACGCAGTATTCT. It is translated as CAGSTTSTDTQYS.

Worth noting for this clonotype: A much larger clone differs from this one at a single base, so this may be a read error. V gene TRBV12-3 or TRBV12-4 combines with J gene TRBJ1-2, with D unclear. This CDR3 region has 12 residues. The V end was cut by 3 bases, the J end by 2 bases, with 4 bases between. The CDR3 region is CASSFRNYGYTF. The CDR3 DNA is TGTGCCAGCAGTTTTCGGAACTATGGCTACACCTTC.

V is TRBV6-2 or TRBV6-3 and J is TRBJ2-1, with D perhaps matching TRBD2 (5 bases). Germline CDR1 MNHEY, CDR2 SVGEGT. The CDR3 spans 14 residues. With 8 bases removed from V and 6 bases from J, the gap between germline ends came to 17 bases. The CDR3 region is CASVLTGRRNEQFF. The DNA of the CDR3 is TGTGCCAGCGTCCTAACGGGAAGGCGCAATGAGCAGTTCTTC.

The J gene is TRBJ2-1, the V gene TRBV29-1, with D unclear. V lost 3 bases and J lost 11, with 17 bases in between. The germline V gene encodes CDR1 SQVTM and CDR2 ANQGSEA. CDR3 length equals 13 residues. The CDR3 sequence is CSVDAQRSKKQFF. The CDR3 coding sequence is TGCAGCGTTGATGCTCAGAGGAGCAAAAAGCAGTTCTTC.

This clonotype was recorded once. A read error may produce the germline difference seen at one junction end. This chain joins TRBV5-4 and TRBJ2-5; 10 bases are shared with TRBD2. The CDR3 has 16 amino acids. CDR1 is SGHNT and CDR2 is YYREEE in the germline V gene (reference sequence). CDR3 loop: CTSNNLSGRLQETQYF. In DNA form, the CDR3 reads TGTACCAGCAACAACCTTAGCGGGAGGCTTCAAGAGACCCAGTACTTC.

The chain joins TRBV18 to TRBJ2-5; the D is unclear. The V gene's germline CDR1 is KGHSH and CDR2 LQKENI. V dropped 3 bases and J dropped 5 bases, with 10 bases sitting between them. The CDR3 runs 13 residues. The CDR3 sequence: CASSPSAVETQYF. The CDR3 DNA reads as TGTGCCAGCTCACCGAGCGCCGTGGAGACCCAGTACTTC.

V usage is TRBV11-2 and J usage is TRBJ2-3; D gene uncertain. This CDR3 is built from 15 residues. CDR1 and CDR2 (germline): SGHAT, FQNNGV. V was pared by 3 bases and J by 0 bases, with 10 bases between. The CDR3 DNA reads TGTGCCAGCAGCTTTCAGACTTATAGCACAGATACGCAGTATTTT. Protein product: CASSFQTYSTDTQYF.

Notes on this clonotype: The junction departs from the called germline gene at one end, perhaps through a read error. The chain employs TRBV6-5 and TRBJ1-1, with TRBD1 as a possible D gene (6 bases). Germline V gene lookup returns CDR1 MNHEY and CDR2 SVGAGI. The CDR3 is 13 residues long. CDR3 amino acids: CASGGHMNTEASF. CDR3 nucleotides: TGTGCCAGCGGGGGCCACATGAACACTGAAGCTTCCTTT.

CDR3 DNA: TGTGCCAGCAGTTTAAGCGTGATTGTCCCCCATGAGCAGTACTTC. Protein product: CASSLSVIVPHEQYF. The chain has TRBV12-3 or TRBV12-4 and TRBJ2-7; D is unclear. Deletions cut 2 bases from V and 7 bases from J, with 18 bases between. The CDR3 runs 15 residues.

The chain combines TRBV18 with TRBJ2-6; no reliable D call. V was shortened by 3 bases and J by 3 bases, with 18 bases between the two germline ends. The CDR3 is made up of 18 amino acids. The germline gives CDR1 KGHSH, CDR2 LQKENI. The CDR3 DNA sequence: TGTGCCAGCTCACCGACACACCAGGCTTACTTTGGGGCCAACGTCCTGACTTTC. It is translated as CASSPTHQAYFGANVLTF.

This clonotype was found once. No conserved phenylalanine or tryptophan ends this CDR3, so it is likely a read error. The chain is built from TRBV5-6 and TRBJ2-1; D may match TRBD1 or TRBD2 (5 bases each). CDR3 size: 14 residues. Germline assignment: CDR1 SGHDT and CDR2 YYEEEE. The CDR3 DNA reads as TGTACCAGCAGATTCGGGGCGGTGGGCAATGAGCAGTTCTCC. As protein: CTSRFGAVGNEQFS.

Comments on this clonotype: A much larger clone lies one base from this, so it may be a read error. This sequence joins TRBV28 and TRBJ2-5; 9 bases align to TRBD2. The CDR3 is 15 amino acids. Germline V lookup: CDR1 MDHEN, CDR2 SYDVKM. As DNA, the CDR3 is TGTGCCGGCAGTTTAAACTGGCGGGGGGGAGAGACCCAGTACTTC. Its translation: CAGSLNWRGGETQYF.

This chain links TRBV20-1 with TRBJ1-5, with D uncertain. This CDR3 spans 15 amino acids. V was trimmed by 8 bases and J by 4 bases, leaving 21 bases between them. Germline V lookup: CDR1 DFQATT, CDR2 SNEGSKA (reference sequence). DNA of the CDR3: TGCAGTACTGTACTGGGAGTGAGGGCGAATCAGCCCCAGCATTTT. Protein: CSTVLGVRANQPQHF.

Comments on this clonotype: Relative to the germline gene, one junction end is altered; a read error may explain this. V and J are TRBV20-1 and TRBJ2-3, with D possibly matching TRBD2 (5 bases). The V gene's germline CDR1 is DFQATT and CDR2 SNEGSKA (reference sequence). The CDR3 extends over 15 amino acids. DNA for the CDR3: TGCAGTGCTAGCCAGTCTAGTGGGAGTATGGATATGCAGTATTTT. The encoded protein is CSASQSSGSMDMQYF.

With regard to this clonotype: The CDR3 ends on some other residue instead of the conserved phenylalanine or tryptophan, so this is likely a read error. This chain connects TRBV11-2 to TRBJ2-1, with 9 bases matching TRBD2. This CDR3 is built from 16 residues. Looked up from germline, CDR1 is SGHAT and CDR2 is FQNNGV. With 5 bases clipped from V and 12 bases from J, the junction kept 17 bases outside the gene matches. The CDR3 coding sequence is TGTGCCAGCAGCCCGCGCCCCAGCGGGAGGATCTATGGGCAGTTCTTG. Protein sequence: CASSPRPSGRIYGQFL.

This clonotype was recorded a few times. A junction end diverges from the germline sequence, so it may reflect a read error. This chain uses TRBV5-1 with TRBJ1-5; a possible D gene is TRBD1 (5 bases). CDR1 is SGHRS, CDR2 YFSETQ, per germline. This CDR3 comprises 15 residues. DNA for the CDR3: TGCGCCAGCAGTTTGGCAGGGTTGAGAAATCAGCCCCAGCATTTT. As protein: CASSLAGLRNQPQHF.

Comments on this clonotype: A much larger clone is a single base away; this may be a read error. The chain has TRBV13 and TRBJ2-4; tentatively, D is TRBD2 (6 bases). Germline V gene lookup returns CDR1 PRHDT and CDR2 FYEKMQ (reference sequence). This CDR3 comprises 14 residues. CDR3 amino acids: CTSSLRLRDSRFRF. In DNA form, the CDR3 reads TGTACCAGCAGCTTAAGGTTGCGGGACTCCAGGTTTCGCTTC. The whole variable domain, remainder taken from reference TRBV13 and TRBJ2-4, is AAGVIQSPRHLIKEKRETATLKCYPIPRHDTVYWYQQGPGQDPQFLISFYEKMQSDKGSIPDRFSAQQFSDYHSELNMSSLELGDSALYFCTSSLRLRDSRFRFGAGTRLSVL.

Concerning this clonotype: The conserved phenylalanine or tryptophan normally closing the CDR3 is absent here, so this likely arose from a read error. This chain uses TRBV11-2 with TRBJ1-1, with D unclear. The CDR3 is 14 amino acids. Germline values: CDR1 SGHAT, CDR2 FQNNGV. This chain's CDR3 is CTSSIAGSVTEAFS. CDR3 coding DNA: TGTACCAGCAGCATAGCCGGTTCCGTAACTGAAGCTTTCTCT.

This clonotype has just a few counts. With a much larger clone just one base away, this may be a read error. A read error is likely, as this CDR3 ends without the conserved phenylalanine or tryptophan. V gene TRBV6-6 combines with J gene TRBJ2-7; 11 nucleotides line up with TRBD1. The CDR3 loop spans 13 amino acids. Looked up from germline, CDR1 is MNHNY and CDR2 is SVGAGI (reference sequence). V lost 2 bases, J lost 6 bases, and 0 bases stayed unmatched. The CDR3 protein is CASSYGQGAEQYL. The CDR3 DNA reads TGTGCCAGCAGTTACGGACAGGGGGCCGAGCAGTACCTC.

As concerns this clonotype: At one boundary the junction diverges from the germline segment, which might be a read error. In DNA, the CDR3 is TGTGTCAGCTCACCACGGGCTGGGGATTCCTCTGGAAACACCATATATTTT. Translated, it gives CVSSPRAGDSSGNTIYF. This chain uses TRBV18 with TRBJ1-3, with unresolved D. Germline CDR1 and CDR2: KGHSH and LQKENI. The length of the CDR3 is 17 residues.

To note about this clonotype: One junction end disagrees with the germline gene, perhaps due to a read error. The rearrangement joins TRBV5-4 to TRBJ2-2, with a weak D call TRBD1 (6 bases). CDR3 length equals 15 residues. Looked up from germline, CDR1 is SGHNT and CDR2 is YYREEE (reference sequence). The CDR3 nucleotides read TGTGCCAGCAGCTTGGGCAGACAGGACACAGGGGAGCTGTTTTTT. Translated, it gives CASSLGRQDTGELFF.

Comments on this clonotype: The junction departs from germline at one end; a sequencing error may be responsible. The chain recombines TRBV11-3 with TRBJ2-3; D is perhaps TRBD1 (6 bases). The germline V gene has CDR1 SGHNT and CDR2 YENEEA. The CDR3 has 14 amino acids. CDR3 sequence reads: CASSQGTVTYTQYF. In nucleotides, the CDR3 is TGTGCCAGCAGCCAGGGGACCGTCACATATACGCAATATTTT.

About this clonotype itself: An end of the junction does not agree with germline; a read error may underlie this. The chain couples TRBV28 to TRBJ1-6; no definite D call. Germline V gene lookup returns CDR1 MDHEN and CDR2 SYDVKM. The CDR3 extends over 15 amino acids. The CDR3 spells CVSSLGSSGDSPLHF. CDR3 nucleotides: TGTGTCAGCAGTTTAGGATCCTCGGGAGATTCACCCCTCCACTTT.

About this clonotype itself: Germline and junction disagree at one end, which may indicate a read error. The chain employs TRBV6-5 and TRBJ2-3; no clear D gene. CDR3 size: 13 residues. Germline CDR1 reads MNHEY; CDR2 reads SVGAGI. CDR3 coding DNA: TGCGCCAGCACTTTAGACAGCACAGATACGCAGTATTTT. Its protein product is CASTLDSTDTQYF.

Points on this clonotype: It may be a read error: a sequence one base away is much more abundant. The chain uses TRBV28 and TRBJ1-4; a weak D match, TRBD1 (5 bases). The CDR3 runs to 13 residues. Trimming removed 4 bases at V and 8 bases at J, with 11 bases between. The germline CDR1 and CDR2 sequences are MDHEN and SYDVKM. The CDR3 DNA sequence: TGTGCCAGCAGTTCGTCGTGGGGCGAAAAACTGTTTTTT. Amino acids: CASSSSWGEKLFF. Full variable domain (missing parts from reference TRBV28 and TRBJ1-4): DVKVTQSSRYLVKRTGEKVFLECVQDMDHENMFWYRQDPGLGLRLIYFSYDVKMKEKGDIPEGYSVSREKKERFSLILESASTNQTSMYLCASSSSWGEKLFFGSGTQLSVL.